Each of the 18 T cell receptor beta chains below was sequenced from the same sample in a study of blood T cells in healthy people across ages. Then a second PCR, running about 6 to 11 cycles, was carried out with a sample-barcoded 5' primer and a J-beta primer mix. TCRdb analysed the 5' RACE reads with MiXCR anew, one entry per CDR3 protein. The profile covers about 1.8 million distinct CDR3 sequences, with around 50% appearing a single time and 2.1% taken by the ten largest. Specimen: blood. These receptor sequences come from a woman in her thirties or forties in good health.

The gene calls are TRBV15 and TRBJ2-5, with D perhaps given as TRBD1 or TRBD2 (5 bases each). Germline-derived CDR1 and CDR2 are LNHNV and YYDKDF (reference sequence). V lost 0 bases and J lost 5, with 19 bases in between. This CDR3 has 17 amino acids. Here the CDR3 DNA reads TGTGCCACCAGCAGAGATTCGGGTAGCTGGGACGGGGAGACCCAGTACTTC. Its protein product is CATSRDSGSWDGETQYF.

The genes are TRBV4-2 and TRBJ2-4; no definite D call. This CDR3 spans 17 amino acids. Trimming removed 0 bases from V and 3 bases from J, with 15 bases in between. Germline values: CDR1 LGHNA, CDR2 YNFKEQ. The CDR3 sequence is CASSQDPDQLVKNIQYF. The CDR3 region has the DNA TGTGCCAGCAGCCAAGATCCGGACCAACTGGTCAAAAACATTCAGTACTTC.

This clonotype has a single count. The chain has TRBV29-1 and TRBJ2-5; tentative D call: TRBD2 (5 bases). V lost 6 bases and J lost 2, with 19 bases in between. Germline lookup yields CDR1 SQVTM and CDR2 ANQGSEA. The CDR3 length is 15 residues. This chain's CDR3 is CSVARADEKQETQYF. The CDR3 coding sequence is TGCAGCGTCGCCCGAGCGGACGAGAAACAAGAGACCCAGTACTTC.

The chain employs TRBV27 and TRBJ2-5, with 12 positions matching TRBD2. Germline-derived CDR1 and CDR2 are MNHEY and SMNVEV (reference sequence). J gave up 7 bases and V 6 bases, and 6 bases lay outside the gene matches. This CDR3 contains 14 residues. In nucleotides, the CDR3 is TGTGCCAGCAGCCTGACTAGCGGGGGCTGGACCCAGTACTTC. Encoded protein: CASSLTSGGWTQYF.

The J gene is TRBJ2-7, the V gene TRBV5-6; 8 bases match TRBD2. V dropped 3 bases and J dropped 1; count of bases not matched to a gene: 9. This CDR3 spans 16 amino acids. Per germline, CDR1 SGHDT and CDR2 YYEEEE. The CDR3 DNA sequence: TGTGCCAGCAGCTCTGAGGCGGGACTAGTTTCCTACGAGCAGTACTTC. It encodes CASSSEAGLVSYEQYF.

V and J are TRBV2 and TRBJ2-3, with TRBD1 identical over 9 bases. Germline trimming cut 3 bases from V and 6 bases from J; bases unmatched to any gene: 19. The V gene's germline CDR1 is SNHLY and CDR2 FYNNEI. The CDR3 has 19 residues. The CDR3 spells CASSDFGSPGTGIFDTQYF. CDR3 in DNA: TGTGCCAGCAGTGATTTTGGAAGCCCCGGGACAGGGATTTTCGATACGCAGTATTTT. The full variable domain, with the rest looked up from reference TRBV2 and TRBJ2-3, is EPEVTQTPSHQVTQMGQEVILRCVPISNHLYFYWYRQILGQKVEFLVSFYNNEISEKSEIFDDQFSVERPDGSNFTLKIRSTKLEDSAMYFCASSDFGSPGTGIFDTQYFGPGTRLTVL.

V and J are TRBV24-1 and TRBJ1-1; D ambiguous. Looked up from germline, CDR1 is KGHDR and CDR2 is SFDVKD. The CDR3 extends over 14 amino acids. Trimming stripped 3 bases from V and 2 bases from J, with 9 bases between. CDR3 sequence: CATSDGNTNTEAFF. The CDR3 DNA is TGTGCCACCAGTGATGGAAACACCAACACTGAAGCTTTCTTT.

The chain has TRBV5-1 and TRBJ2-7; D tentatively fits TRBD1 or TRBD2 (5 bases each). Germline V gene sequence: CDR1 SGHRS, CDR2 YFSETQ. Trimming took 4 bases from V and 3 from J, leaving 20 bases between them. The CDR3 has 16 residues. The CDR3 protein is CASSKRGHRDFYEQYF. The DNA for the CDR3 is TGCGCCAGCAGCAAACGGGGCCACCGAGACTTCTACGAGCAGTACTTC.

This clonotype was observed a handful of times. The chain joins TRBV9 to TRBJ2-3; 8 bases agree with TRBD2. CDR1 is SGDLS and CDR2 is YYNGEE in the germline V gene. The CDR3 length is 16 residues. J gave up 5 bases and V 4 bases, and 12 bases lay outside the gene matches. CDR3 region: CASSNPPGGQEDTQYF. The CDR3, as DNA: TGTGCCAGCAGCAACCCACCGGGGGGGCAGGAAGATACGCAGTATTTT.

J is TRBJ2-3 and V is TRBV11-2; 10 nucleotides agree with TRBD1. The CDR3 sequence is 17 residues long. Trimming removed 5 bases from V and 4 bases from J; junction bases left unmatched: 12. Germline V gene sequence: CDR1 SGHAT, CDR2 FQNNGV. The CDR3 loop is CASSQTRGQGSADTQYF. CDR3 DNA sequence: TGTGCCAGCAGCCAAACCCGGGGACAGGGGTCCGCAGATACGCAGTATTTT. The complete variable domain, with remaining parts taken from reference TRBV11-2 and TRBJ2-3, reads EAGVAQSPRYKIIEKRQSVAFWCNPISGHATLYWYQQILGQGPKLLIQFQNNGVVDDSQLPKDRFSAERLKGVDSTLKIQPAKLEDSAVYLCASSQTRGQGSADTQYFGPGTRLTVL.

This clonotype has only a few counts. V usage is TRBV29-1 and J usage is TRBJ2-5; D may be TRBD1 (6 bases). V was shortened by 6 bases and J by 0 bases, with 8 bases between the two germline ends. The CDR3 totals 12 residues. Germline-derived CDR1 and CDR2 are SQVTM and ANQGSEA. The CDR3 DNA follows: TGCAGCGTCACAGGGTACCAAGAGACCCAGTACTTC. Its translation is CSVTGYQETQYF. Combining the CDR3 with reference TRBV29-1 and TRBJ2-5 gives the whole variable domain SAVISQKPSRDICQRGTSLTIQCQVDSQVTMMFWYRQQPGQSLTLIATANQGSEATYESGFVIDKFPISRPNLTFSTLTVSNMSPEDSSIYLCSVTGYQETQYFGPGTRLLVL.

This chain joins TRBV6-2 or TRBV6-3 and TRBJ2-3, with 10 bases identical to TRBD1. CDR3 length equals 15 residues. CDR1 is MNHEY and CDR2 is SVGEGT in the germline V gene. Losses at the gene ends were 6 bases for V and 5 bases for J; bases not matched to a gene: 8. In DNA form, the CDR3 reads TGTGCCAGCAGACCGGACAGGGGGGTCCAAGATACGCAGTATTTT. It translates to CASRPDRGVQDTQYF.

V and J are TRBV7-2 and TRBJ2-3; 8 nucleotides line up with TRBD2. Germline V CDR1 and CDR2: SGHTA, FQGNSA. This CDR3 has 12 amino acids. The V segment lost 11 bases and the J segment 6 bases; nucleotides outside the gene matches: 7. The CDR3: CARGVAGDTQYF. CDR3 nucleotides: TGTGCCCGCGGGGTAGCGGGGGATACGCAGTATTTT.

The chain links TRBV28 to TRBJ1-1; 9 nucleotides align to TRBD1. The CDR3 loop spans 16 amino acids. From germline, CDR1 is MDHEN and CDR2 SYDVKM. The trim removed 3 bases at V and 3 bases at J, leaving 8 bases unmatched. CDR3 sequence: CASSFRQGVLDTEAFF. The CDR3, as DNA: TGTGCCAGCAGTTTTCGACAGGGGGTATTGGACACTGAAGCTTTCTTT.

This clonotype was found a few times. The CDR3, as DNA: TGTGCCATCAGTGAGTCGACAGGGAAGTACCAAGAGACCCAGTACTTC. Amino acid sequence: CAISESTGKYQETQYF. The V and J genes are TRBV10-3 and TRBJ2-5, with 7 bases identical to TRBD1. Germline V gene lookup returns CDR1 ENHRY and CDR2 SYGVKD. The CDR3 has 16 amino acids. The V gene end was trimmed by 0 bases and the J gene end by 0 bases; junction bases not matched to a gene: 4.

V usage is TRBV11-2 and J usage is TRBJ2-4, with 7 nucleotides matching TRBD2. The end of the DNA is better explained by TRBJ2-7, so the J call may be wrong. CDR3 length equals 17 residues. CDR1 SGHAT and CDR2 FQNNGV come from the germline V gene. The CDR3 DNA sequence: TGTGCCAGCAGCTTAGTAGTGCGCGGGGGAAGCTCCTACGAGCAGTACTTC. Amino acids: CASSLVVRGGSSYEQYF.

The chain links TRBV7-2 to TRBJ2-7, with 9 bases matching TRBD1. The CDR3 has 15 residues. The germline V gene encodes CDR1 SGHTA and CDR2 FQGNSA. V shed 5 bases, J shed 2 bases, and the junction held 7 bases outside the gene matches. The CDR3 reads CASSPATGGTYEQYF. Written as DNA, the CDR3 is TGTGCCAGCAGCCCCGCGACAGGGGGGACCTACGAGCAGTACTTC.

This clonotype was seen just once. The chain has TRBV28 and TRBJ2-3; unclear D gene. The CDR3 extends over 11 amino acids. The germline gives CDR1 MDHEN, CDR2 SYDVKM. Trimming removed 11 bases at V and 6 bases at J, with 12 bases between. The CDR3 here is CAYSSLDTQYF. CDR3 sequence (DNA): TGTGCCTATTCGTCGTTGGATACGCAGTATTTT.